Only a few counts were recorded for the clone carrying this T cell receptor beta chain. The antigen is not known. These data originate in a study of beta chain features in type 1 diabetes. Looking at the study overall: Healthy donors and patients showed comparable age, gender and cell yields.

TCRB transcripts that were expressed got sequenced, as all of the isolated RNA had been reverse transcribed. Generated by immunoSEQ multiplex PCR, the TCRdb table keeps only in-frame clones and is missing some. The sample carries hundreds of thousands of clones, over 8.5% recorded once. Study-wide results and caveats: Type 1 diabetes patients had TCRB CDR3s that were shorter (moderately but significantly so) in all four CD4+ subsets. Still unanswered here is whether HLA type influences TCRB rearrangement.

The CDR3 length is 12 residues. J gave up 0 bases and V 8 bases, and 4 bases lay outside the gene matches. Germline values: CDR1 GTSNPN, CDR2 SVGIG (reference sequence). This chain uses TRBV30 with TRBJ2-7; 7 bases are a match to TRBD1. The receptor was derived from a woman between 18 and 29 years old in good health. Sequenced material: naive CD4+ T cells from blood. The chain's CDR3 is CASRDSSYEQYF. In DNA form, the CDR3 reads TGTGCCAGCCGGGACAGCTCCTACGAGCAGTACTTC.